This T cell receptor (beta chain) came from a study of shared clonotypes between healthy human individuals. General study points: Rarefaction showed that sequencing of sorted subsets was incomplete (despite large depth).

Per the germline V gene, CDR1 is LGHNA and CDR2 is YNFKEQ. The CDR3 has 15 amino acids. After removal of 0 bases from V and 5 bases from J, the junction contained 7 bases not matched to a gene. Assay used: immunoSEQ multiplex PCR; TCRdb lists only in-frame clones, some missing. The sample consists of about 580,000 clones, 95% to 98% of them appearing once. This clone was found once. Its antigen is as yet unknown. Only CD45RO-negative cells positively selected for CCR7 counted as naive CD8 cells, so terminally differentiated effector memory CD45RA+ cells were excluded. Sequenced: naive CD8+ T cells sorted from blood. The clonotype was recovered from a man aged 25 to 40 in good health. This chain uses TRBV4-2 with TRBJ2-7; TRBD2 agrees at 7 bases. The CDR3 protein is CASSQDQAGVDEQYF. The CDR3 DNA reads as TGTGCCAGCAGCCAAGATCAGGCGGGAGTAGACGAGCAGTACTTC.